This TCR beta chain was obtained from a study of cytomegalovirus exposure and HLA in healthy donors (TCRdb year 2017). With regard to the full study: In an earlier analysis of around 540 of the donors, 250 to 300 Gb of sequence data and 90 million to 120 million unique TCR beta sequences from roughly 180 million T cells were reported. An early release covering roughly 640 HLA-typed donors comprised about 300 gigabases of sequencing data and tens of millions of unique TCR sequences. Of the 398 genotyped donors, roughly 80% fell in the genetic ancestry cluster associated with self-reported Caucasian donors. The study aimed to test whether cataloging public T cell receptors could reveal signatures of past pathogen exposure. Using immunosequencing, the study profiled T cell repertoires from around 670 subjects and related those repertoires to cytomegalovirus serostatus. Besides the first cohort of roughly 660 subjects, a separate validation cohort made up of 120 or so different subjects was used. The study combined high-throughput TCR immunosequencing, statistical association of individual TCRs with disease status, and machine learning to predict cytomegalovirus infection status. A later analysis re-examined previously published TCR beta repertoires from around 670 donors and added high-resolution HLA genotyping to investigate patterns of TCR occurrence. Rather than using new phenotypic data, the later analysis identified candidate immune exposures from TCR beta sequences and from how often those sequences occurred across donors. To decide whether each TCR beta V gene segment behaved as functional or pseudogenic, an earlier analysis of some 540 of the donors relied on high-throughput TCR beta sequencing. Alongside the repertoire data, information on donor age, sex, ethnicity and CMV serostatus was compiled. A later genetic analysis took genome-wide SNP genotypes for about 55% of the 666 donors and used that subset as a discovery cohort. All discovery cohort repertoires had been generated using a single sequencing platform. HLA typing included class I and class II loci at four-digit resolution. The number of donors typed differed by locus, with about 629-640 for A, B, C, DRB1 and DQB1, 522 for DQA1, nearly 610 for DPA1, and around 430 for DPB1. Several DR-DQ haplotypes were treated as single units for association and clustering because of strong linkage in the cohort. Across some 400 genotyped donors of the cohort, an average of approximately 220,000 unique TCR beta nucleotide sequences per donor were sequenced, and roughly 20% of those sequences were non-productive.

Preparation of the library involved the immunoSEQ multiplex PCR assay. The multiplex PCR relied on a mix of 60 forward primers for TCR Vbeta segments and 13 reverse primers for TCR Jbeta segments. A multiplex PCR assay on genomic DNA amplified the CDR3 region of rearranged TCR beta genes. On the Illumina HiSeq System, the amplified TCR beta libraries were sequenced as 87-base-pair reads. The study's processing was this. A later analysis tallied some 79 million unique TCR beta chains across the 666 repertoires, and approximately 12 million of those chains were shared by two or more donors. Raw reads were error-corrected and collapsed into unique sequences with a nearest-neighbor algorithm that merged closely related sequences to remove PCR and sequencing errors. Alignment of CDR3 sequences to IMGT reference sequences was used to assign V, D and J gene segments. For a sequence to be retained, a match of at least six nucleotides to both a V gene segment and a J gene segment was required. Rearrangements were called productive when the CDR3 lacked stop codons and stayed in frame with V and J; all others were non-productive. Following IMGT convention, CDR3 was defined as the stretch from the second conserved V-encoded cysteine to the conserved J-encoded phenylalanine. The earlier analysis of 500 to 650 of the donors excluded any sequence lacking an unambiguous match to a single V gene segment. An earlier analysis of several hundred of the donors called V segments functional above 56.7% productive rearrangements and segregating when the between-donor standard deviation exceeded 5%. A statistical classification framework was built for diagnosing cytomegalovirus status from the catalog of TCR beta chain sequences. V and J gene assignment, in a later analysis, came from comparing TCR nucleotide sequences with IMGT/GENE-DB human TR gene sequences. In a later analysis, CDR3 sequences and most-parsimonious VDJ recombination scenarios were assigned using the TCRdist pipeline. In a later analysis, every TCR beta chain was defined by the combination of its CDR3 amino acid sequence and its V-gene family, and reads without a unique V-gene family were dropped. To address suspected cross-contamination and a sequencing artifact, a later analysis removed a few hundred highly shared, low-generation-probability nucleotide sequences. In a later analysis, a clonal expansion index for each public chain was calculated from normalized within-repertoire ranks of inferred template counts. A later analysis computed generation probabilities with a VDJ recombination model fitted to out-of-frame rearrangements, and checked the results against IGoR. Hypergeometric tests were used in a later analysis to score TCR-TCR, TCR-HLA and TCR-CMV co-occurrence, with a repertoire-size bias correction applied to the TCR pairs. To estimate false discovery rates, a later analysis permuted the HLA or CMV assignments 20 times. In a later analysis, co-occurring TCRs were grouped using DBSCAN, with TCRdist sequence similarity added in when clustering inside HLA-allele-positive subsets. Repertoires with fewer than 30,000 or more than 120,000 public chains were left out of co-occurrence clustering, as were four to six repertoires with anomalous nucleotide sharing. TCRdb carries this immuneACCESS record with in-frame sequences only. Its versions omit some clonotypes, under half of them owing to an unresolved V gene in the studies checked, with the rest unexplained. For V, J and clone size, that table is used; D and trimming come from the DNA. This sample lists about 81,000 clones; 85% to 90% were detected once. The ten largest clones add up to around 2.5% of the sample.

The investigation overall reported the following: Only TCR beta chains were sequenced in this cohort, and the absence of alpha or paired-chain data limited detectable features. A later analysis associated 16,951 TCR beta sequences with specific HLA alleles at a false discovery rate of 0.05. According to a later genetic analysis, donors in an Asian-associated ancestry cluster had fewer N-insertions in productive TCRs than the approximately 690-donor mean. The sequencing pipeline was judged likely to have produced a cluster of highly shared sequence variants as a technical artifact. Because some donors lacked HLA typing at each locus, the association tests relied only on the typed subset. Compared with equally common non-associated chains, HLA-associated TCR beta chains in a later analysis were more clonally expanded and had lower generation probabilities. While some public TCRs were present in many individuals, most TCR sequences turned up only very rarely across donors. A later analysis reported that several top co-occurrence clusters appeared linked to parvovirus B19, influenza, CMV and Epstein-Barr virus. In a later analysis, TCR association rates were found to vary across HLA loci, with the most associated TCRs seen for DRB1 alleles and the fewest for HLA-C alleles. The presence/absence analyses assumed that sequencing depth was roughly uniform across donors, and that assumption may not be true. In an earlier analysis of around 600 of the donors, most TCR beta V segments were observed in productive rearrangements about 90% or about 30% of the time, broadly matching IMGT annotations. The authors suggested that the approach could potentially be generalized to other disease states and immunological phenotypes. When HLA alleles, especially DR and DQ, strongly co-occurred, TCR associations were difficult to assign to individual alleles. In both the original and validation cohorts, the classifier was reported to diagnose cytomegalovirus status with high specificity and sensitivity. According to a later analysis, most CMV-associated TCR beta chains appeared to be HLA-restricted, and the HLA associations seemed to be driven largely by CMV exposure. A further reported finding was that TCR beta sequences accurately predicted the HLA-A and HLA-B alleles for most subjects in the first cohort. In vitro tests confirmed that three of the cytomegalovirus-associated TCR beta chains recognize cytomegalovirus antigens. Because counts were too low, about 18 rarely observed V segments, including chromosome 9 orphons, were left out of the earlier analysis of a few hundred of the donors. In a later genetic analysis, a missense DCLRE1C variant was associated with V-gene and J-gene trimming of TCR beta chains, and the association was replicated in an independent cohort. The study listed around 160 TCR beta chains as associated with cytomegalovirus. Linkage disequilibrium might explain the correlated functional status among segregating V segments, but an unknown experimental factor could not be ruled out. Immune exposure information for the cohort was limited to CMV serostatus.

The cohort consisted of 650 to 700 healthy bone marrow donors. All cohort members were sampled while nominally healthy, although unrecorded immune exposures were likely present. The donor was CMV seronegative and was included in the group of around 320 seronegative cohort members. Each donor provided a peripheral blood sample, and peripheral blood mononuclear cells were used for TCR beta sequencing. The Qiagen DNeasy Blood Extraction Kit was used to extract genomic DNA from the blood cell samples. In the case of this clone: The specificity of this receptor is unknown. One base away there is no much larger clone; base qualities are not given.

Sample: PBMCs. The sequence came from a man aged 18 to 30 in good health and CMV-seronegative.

The base sequence is TGTGCCAGCAGCTTTAAAGGCCGGGGTCGAGGATCAGATACGCAGTATTTT. It encodes CASSFKGRGRGSDTQYF. The receptor chain draws on TRBV7-8 and TRBJ2-3, with TRBD2 tentatively as D gene (5 bases match). The CDR1 and CDR2 encoded by the germline V gene are SGHVS and FQNEAQ. Trimming takes 3 bases from V and 4 bases from J, and the germline ends sit 20 bases apart. The CDR3 runs 17 amino acids, cysteine and phenylalanine included. The CDR3 DNA has 51 bases and is translated from base 1.